These 12 T cell receptor beta chains came from one sample sequenced in a study of regulatory T cells in long-lasting Graves disease (dated by TCRdb to the early 2020s). The library was made by multiplex PCR. Sequencing was performed on an Illumina HiSeq 4000. CDR3 regions were amplified by Arm-PCR with iRepertoire HTBI primers to construct TCR beta libraries. TCRdb redid the processing of the public reads, applying fastp at Q25 and MiXCR, and retained in-frame beta chains. Identical CDR3 protein sequences are pooled into one entry, listed with their most common genes and DNA. Recorded for this sample are fewer than 500,000 distinct CDR3 sequences; about a sixth of them occurred a single time. The top ten clones comprise about 12% of the sample. The sample's time point label, decoded: newly diagnosed GD, antithyroid drugs for less than 3 months. RNA was extracted from PBMCs in TRIzol for both TCR sequencing and RNA sequencing.

The same data also went into a second study, on T cells in Graves' hyperthyroidism and ophthalmopathy.

Sequenced here: peripheral blood mononuclear cells (PBMCs), sampled at new diagnosis, from a patient treated with antithyroid drugs. These receptors were taken from a man between 35 and 55 years old with Graves disease. Donor details come from another sample of the same person, matched by shared clones.

Points on this clonotype: An end of the junction does not agree with germline; a read error may underlie this. The chain has TRBV6-2 or TRBV6-3 and TRBJ2-1; D possibly uses TRBD1 or TRBD2 (9 bases each). There are 16 residues in the CDR3. Per germline, CDR1 MNHEY and CDR2 SVGEGT. This chain's CDR3 is CASSEAGTGLAGTEVF. The DNA for the CDR3 is TGTGCCAGCAGTGAAGCCGGGACAGGGCTAGCGGGAACTGAGGTCTTC.

The genes are TRBV5-4 and TRBJ2-3; 9 bases match TRBD2. From germline, CDR1 is SGHNT and CDR2 YYREEE (reference sequence). The length of the CDR3 is 19 residues. V dropped 4 bases and J dropped 3; count of bases not matched to a gene: 18. In DNA, the CDR3 is TGTGCCAGCAGCCCGCTCGTAATGACTAGCGGCGCCATTACAGATACGCAGTATTTT. As protein: CASSPLVMTSGAITDTQYF.

Of note for this clonotype: A much larger clone differs from this one at a single base, so this may be a read error. The gene calls are TRBV20-1 and TRBJ2-3; 7 nucleotides align to TRBD2. Trimming cost V 3 bases and J 6 bases; bases outside gene matches: 15. Germline V gene sequence: CDR1 DFQATT, CDR2 SNEGSKA (reference sequence). This CDR3 contains 16 residues. CDR3 sequence (DNA): TGCAGTGCTAGGCAACTAGCGATGCAGAATGCGGATACGCAGTATTTT. Translation: CSARQLAMQNADTQYF.

The chain joins TRBV27 to TRBJ2-7; maybe TRBD1 (5 bases). V lost 8 bases and J lost 2, with 13 bases in between. This CDR3 region has 13 residues. Germline values: CDR1 MNHEY, CDR2 SMNVEV (reference sequence). This chain's CDR3 is CASRQTAPYEQYF. The CDR3 nucleotides read TGTGCCAGCCGACAGACTGCACCCTACGAGCAGTACTTC.

This clonotype was counted only a few times. V gene TRBV3-1 combines with J gene TRBJ2-1, with D perhaps being TRBD1 or TRBD2 (5 bases each). This CDR3 comprises 14 residues. V lost 3 bases and J lost 10, with 16 bases in between. Germline V gives CDR1 LGHDT, CDR2 YNNKEL (reference sequence). This chain's CDR3 is CASSQPGPRAEQFF. The CDR3 bases are TGTGCCAGCAGCCAGCCGGGGCCCCGCGCCGAGCAGTTCTTC.

The chain couples TRBV28 to TRBJ2-7; 7 bases align to TRBD1. With 8 bases clipped from V and 4 bases from J, the junction kept 17 bases outside the gene matches. Per germline, CDR1 MDHEN and CDR2 SYDVKM. The length of the CDR3 is 16 residues. CDR3 amino acids: CASYPGTDKWDYEQYF. DNA of the CDR3: TGTGCCAGCTACCCCGGGACAGACAAATGGGATTACGAGCAGTACTTC.

Remarks on this clonotype: A far larger clone is a single base away, which makes a read error likely. The rearrangement uses TRBV28 and TRBJ2-7; 9 positions match TRBD2. Germline V gene lookup returns CDR1 MDHEN and CDR2 SYDVKM. There are 14 residues in the CDR3. V lost 4 bases and J lost 7; bases outside the gene matches: 8. The CDR3 spells CASSYSGSYNEQYF. CDR3 coding DNA: TGTGCCAGCAGTTATAGCGGGAGCTACAATGAGCAGTACTTC.

This clonotype has ten or more counts. The J gene is TRBJ2-3, the V gene TRBV5-1; 8 bases map to TRBD1. This CDR3 comprises 15 residues. In germline, CDR1 is SGHRS, CDR2 YFSETQ. The ends lost 4 bases at V and 3 bases at J; junction bases unmatched: 7. The CDR3 protein is CASSTNRGRTDTQYF. Written as DNA, the CDR3 is TGCGCCAGCAGCACTAACAGGGGGAGGACAGATACGCAGTATTTT.

The table lists this clonotype with many counts. The chain combines TRBV6-4 with TRBJ1-2, with D tentatively TRBD1 (6 bases). The V end lost 5 bases, the J end lost 6 bases, and 19 bases lay between the germline ends. The CDR3 runs to 15 residues. The germline V gene has CDR1 MRHNA and CDR2 SNTAGT. CDR3 protein: CASSYGDRTANGYTF. The CDR3 nucleotides read TGTGCCAGCAGTTACGGGGATCGGACAGCCAATGGCTACACCTTC.

The genes are TRBV7-9 and TRBJ2-2, with 7 bases aligning to TRBD2. The CDR3 has 13 residues. The ends lost 9 bases at V and 3 bases at J; junction bases unmatched: 4. CDR1 is SEHNR, CDR2 FQNEAQ, per germline (reference sequence). CDR3 bases: TGTGCCAGTCAGGGAGGGTACACCGGGGAGCTGTTTTTT. Residues: CASQGGYTGELFF.

This clonotype appeared a few times. The rearrangement links TRBV24-1 to TRBJ2-6; D unclear. Trimming stripped 1 base from V and 2 bases from J, with 8 bases between. There are 16 residues in the CDR3. From germline, CDR1 is KGHDR and CDR2 SFDVKD. CDR3 sequence reads: CATSDFTGPGANVLTF. The CDR3 DNA is TGTGCCACCAGTGATTTTACCGGGCCTGGGGCCAACGTCCTGACTTTC.

This clonotype was seen repeatedly, ten times or more. The CDR3 DNA sequence: TGTGCCAGCAGCCCGGGACCCTTGATCGGAAAACTGTTTTTT. The encoded protein is CASSPGPLIGKLFF. V is TRBV6-1 and J is TRBJ1-4; tentatively, D is TRBD1 (5 bases). V shed 6 bases and J shed 10 bases, with 18 bases lying between them. The germline CDR1 and CDR2 sequences are MNHNS and SASEGT. The CDR3 runs 14 residues.